One sample yielded the 8 T cell receptor beta chains listed below, sequenced in a study of CD8 T cells in ankylosing spondylitis. TCRdb called the 5' RACE reads again in MiXCR, with one record for every CDR3 protein. The sample gives some 130,000 distinct CDR3 sequences, roughly an eighth of which show up once; almost 3% is in the top ten. The sample consisted of blood, either unsorted or a sorted T cell fraction (not recorded which). The receptors come from a female donor with ankylosing spondylitis or in good health (not recorded which).

This clonotype was seen a handful of times. The chain combines TRBV7-9 with TRBJ2-7; 7 nucleotides match TRBD2. After removal of 3 bases from V and 7 bases from J, the junction contained 9 bases not matched to a gene. Germline CDR1 reads SEHNR; CDR2 reads FQNEAQ (reference sequence). This CDR3 comprises 14 residues. The CDR3 sequence is CASSLVGGPREQYF. CDR3 nucleotides: TGTGCCAGCAGCTTGGTGGGAGGGCCTCGGGAGCAGTACTTC.

The chain uses TRBV25-1 and TRBJ2-5, with 10 bases lining up with TRBD2. The junction had 4 bases not matched to a gene; V was cut back by 5 bases and J by 4 bases. CDR3 length equals 14 residues. Germline V lookup: CDR1 MGHDK, CDR2 SYGVNS. The CDR3 coding sequence is TGTGCCAGCAGTCAAATAGCGGGAGGAGAGACCCAGTACTTC. Translation: CASSQIAGGETQYF.

This clonotype occurred many times. The chain has TRBV14 and TRBJ1-2; D uncertain. This CDR3 comprises 12 residues. Trimming shortened V by 4 bases and J by 4 bases, and 7 bases separated the two germline ends. CDR1 and CDR2 (germline): SGHDN, FVKESK. Here the CDR3 DNA reads TGTGCCAGCAGCCCCTCCAGCTATGGCTACACCTTC. It codes for CASSPSSYGYTF.

The J gene is TRBJ2-5, the V gene TRBV30, with D possibly matching TRBD2 (6 bases). Trimming took off 3 bases at V and 4 bases at J, with 21 bases between the two ends. Germline V gene data show CDR1 as GTSNPN and CDR2 as SVGIG (reference sequence). CDR3 length: 16 residues. In DNA form, the CDR3 reads TGTGCCTGGAGCCTCGGCCTAGGAGGGCGGCGAGAGACCCAGTACTTC. The encoded protein is CAWSLGLGGRRETQYF.

This chain uses TRBV6-2 or TRBV6-3 with TRBJ1-2, with D possibly matching TRBD1 (5 bases). V lost 3 bases to trimming and J lost 8 bases, with 13 bases between them. Looked up from germline, CDR1 is MNHEY and CDR2 is SVGEGT. This CDR3 comprises 13 residues. The CDR3 spells CASSYSDMFGYTF. The DNA of the CDR3 is TGTGCCAGCAGTTATTCGGACATGTTCGGCTACACCTTC.

The V call is TRBV20-1, the J call TRBJ2-1; 12 nucleotides line up with TRBD2. J lost 0 bases, V lost 6 bases, and 9 bases had no gene match. CDR1 is DFQATT and CDR2 is SNEGSKA in the germline V gene (reference sequence). The CDR3 totals 17 residues. CDR3 in amino acids: CSAEGTSGRSSYNEQFF. The CDR3, as DNA: TGCAGTGCGGAAGGGACTAGCGGGCGGAGCTCCTACAATGAGCAGTTCTTC.

The chain joins TRBV5-1 to TRBJ1-5; the D is unclear. CDR1 SGHRS and CDR2 YFSETQ come from the germline V gene. The CDR3 has 12 amino acids. V was shortened by 0 bases and J by 7 bases, with 5 bases between the two germline ends. CDR3 nucleotide sequence: TGCGCCAGCAGCTTGGACCGCCAGCCCCAGCATTTT. This codes for CASSLDRQPQHF.

This clonotype was detected a few times. The chain combines TRBV7-3 with TRBJ2-1; 7 nucleotides align to TRBD1. Germline CDR1 is SGHTA and CDR2 is FQGTGA. V trimming: 2 bases; J trimming: 12 bases; junction bases outside the gene matches: 10. This CDR3 spans 14 amino acids. The CDR3: CASSLHQGVMGQFF. The CDR3 DNA follows: TGTGCCAGCAGCTTACATCAGGGGGTAATGGGGCAGTTCTTC.